This T cell receptor (beta chain) was retrieved from a study of cytomegalovirus exposure and HLA in healthy donors. Study background: Later analysis reported that the approximately 120 validation repertoires shared the platform of the approximately 670 first-cohort repertoires. Findings of the study overall: A subsequent analysis found that TCR clusters from the first cohort also tended to co-occur in the 120 or so validation repertoires, with 90% to 95% of cluster scores above 0.

Note on this clone: As yet, its antigen is unknown.

Assay used: immunoSEQ multiplex PCR; TCRdb lists only in-frame clones, some missing. This repertoire shows about 170,000 clones, about nine tenths found once; its top ten account for 3.5% to 4.5%. Sequences were obtained from PBMCs. The sequence derives from a man between 18 and 35 years old in good health and CMV-seropositive.

This CDR3 is CSVEANSGGGEKLFF. CDR3 bases: TGCAGCGTTGAAGCGAACAGCGGCGGCGGTGAAAAACTGTTTTTT. V is TRBV29-1 and J is TRBJ1-4; D is unresolved. Looked up from germline, CDR1 is SQVTM and CDR2 is ANQGSEA. The CDR3 contains 15 residues. V gave up 1 base and J gave up 7 bases, with 16 bases separating them.